This is a list of T cell receptor beta chains from one sample in a study of T-cell reconstitution after alpha-beta-depleted transplantation in children. TCRdb used MiXCR to reprocess the PCR reads, holding one entry per CDR3 protein. The table records 200,000 to 300,000 distinct CDR3 sequences, roughly 8% of them present only once. The sequencing here drew on PBMCs, mostly from graft donor cells, taken 180 days after TCRalphabeta/CD19-depleted stem cell transplant. Every receptor here comes from a male patient younger than 18 who had a stem cell transplant for acute lymphoblastic leukemia, so the T cells may come from the graft donor. The CDR3 runs from the conserved cysteine through the conserved F or W. A D gene is named only where the DNA matches it firmly. A clone size is listed for some rows: how often the clone was seen (once, few, many), or a class if it is expanded.

v_call: TRBV19
clone_size: -
d_call: TRBD2
j_call: TRBJ2-7
cdr3_nt: TGTGCCAGTAGTATAGGCGGGAGGGCCCTCGACGAGCAGTACTTC
cdr3_aa: CASSIGGRALDEQYF

v_call: TRBV4-1
clone_size: many
d_call: -
j_call: TRBJ2-3
cdr3_nt: TGCGCCAGCAGCCCCATCCTTCAGAGCACAGATACGCAGTATTTT
cdr3_aa: CASSPILQSTDTQYF

v_call: TRBV20-1
clone_size: many
d_call: -
j_call: TRBJ2-3
cdr3_nt: TGCAGTGCTCTAGGACCCACAGATACGCAGTATTTT
cdr3_aa: CSALGPTDTQYF

v_call: TRBV6-2/TRBV6-3
clone_size: many
d_call: TRBD1
j_call: TRBJ1-1
cdr3_nt: TGTGCCAGCAGTACAGGGGGTTCCAACACTGAAGCTTTCTTT
cdr3_aa: CASSTGGSNTEAFF

v_call: TRBV7-8
clone_size: many
d_call: -
j_call: TRBJ2-5
cdr3_nt: TGTGCCAGCAGCCCGAGGAGGGTCCAAGAGACCCAGTACTTC
cdr3_aa: CASSPRRVQETQYF

v_call: TRBV7-8
clone_size: many
d_call: TRBD1
j_call: TRBJ2-3
cdr3_nt: TGTGCCAGCAGCATACTAGGACAGGCTAGCACAGATACGCAGTATTTT
cdr3_aa: CASSILGQASTDTQYF

v_call: TRBV12-3/TRBV12-4
clone_size: many
d_call: -
j_call: TRBJ2-7
cdr3_nt: TGTGCCAGCAGTTTTACCACAGGGCTCGAGCAGTACTTC
cdr3_aa: CASSFTTGLEQYF

v_call: TRBV20-1
clone_size: many
d_call: -
j_call: TRBJ2-1
cdr3_nt: TGCAGTGCTAGAAAGGCTTCGTCTTCCTACAATGAGCAGTTCTTC
cdr3_aa: CSARKASSSYNEQFF

v_call: TRBV29-1
clone_size: many
d_call: -
j_call: TRBJ2-1
cdr3_nt: TGCAGCGTTGAAGGGGGGATGAGCTCCTACAATGAGCAGTTCTTC
cdr3_aa: CSVEGGMSSYNEQFF

v_call: TRBV12-3/TRBV12-4
clone_size: many
d_call: -
j_call: TRBJ1-6
cdr3_nt: TGTGCCAGCAGTTTCTACCTCTATTCACCCCTCCACTTT
cdr3_aa: CASSFYLYSPLHF

v_call: TRBV10-3
clone_size: many
d_call: -
j_call: TRBJ2-4
cdr3_nt: TGTGCCATCAGTGATAACAGGGTACAAAACATTCAGTACTTC
cdr3_aa: CAISDNRVQNIQYF

v_call: TRBV3-1
clone_size: -
d_call: TRBD2
j_call: TRBJ2-2
cdr3_nt: TGTGCCTGCAGCAAGGAACTAGCGCTTTCGAACACCGGGGAGCTGTTTTTT
cdr3_aa: CACSKELALSNTGELFF

v_call: TRBV6-2/TRBV6-3
clone_size: many
d_call: TRBD2
j_call: TRBJ2-4
cdr3_nt: TGTGCCAGCAGTTACTCGTACGAACGACTAGCGGGGGCGGACATTCAGTACTTC
cdr3_aa: CASSYSYERLAGADIQYF

v_call: TRBV2
clone_size: many
d_call: -
j_call: TRBJ2-2
cdr3_nt: TGTGCCAGCAGACCGGGACTGTGGACCGGGGAGCTGTTTTTT
cdr3_aa: CASRPGLWTGELFF

v_call: TRBV10-3
clone_size: many
d_call: -
j_call: TRBJ2-7
cdr3_nt: TGTGCCATCAGTGAGGGGCACAGGGTCGACGAGCAGTACTTC
cdr3_aa: CAISEGHRVDEQYF

v_call: TRBV25-1
clone_size: few
d_call: -
j_call: TRBJ1-5
cdr3_nt: TGTGCCAGCAGTGAATATGGGGTCGGGCCCCAGCATTTT
cdr3_aa: CASSEYGVGPQHF

v_call: TRBV21-1
clone_size: few
d_call: -
j_call: TRBJ1-5
cdr3_nt: TGTGCCAGCAGCAAAGCGCAGATGGATCAGCCCCAGCATTTT
cdr3_aa: CASSKAQMDQPQHF

v_call: TRBV6-2/TRBV6-3
clone_size: many
d_call: TRBD1
j_call: TRBJ1-1
cdr3_nt: TGTGCCAGCAGTTACCCCGGGACAGGGGGGACTGAAGCTTTCTTT
cdr3_aa: CASSYPGTGGTEAFF

v_call: TRBV7-9
clone_size: many
d_call: -
j_call: TRBJ2-2
cdr3_nt: TGTGCCAGCAGCCCTAGTCTGACCGGGGAGCTGTTTTTT
cdr3_aa: CASSPSLTGELFF

v_call: TRBV7-9
clone_size: many
d_call: -
j_call: TRBJ2-3
cdr3_nt: TGTGCCAGCAGCTTATCGGGGGCACCTAGCACAGATACGCAGTATTTT
cdr3_aa: CASSLSGAPSTDTQYF

v_call: TRBV6-5
clone_size: many
d_call: TRBD1
j_call: TRBJ2-7
cdr3_nt: TGTGCCAGCAGTTACGAAACAGGGGCCTACGAGCAGTACTTC
cdr3_aa: CASSYETGAYEQYF

v_call: TRBV5-1
clone_size: many
d_call: -
j_call: TRBJ1-1
cdr3_nt: TGCGCCAGCAGCTTGAACGGGGATCGGAACACTGAAGCTTTCTTT
cdr3_aa: CASSLNGDRNTEAFF

v_call: TRBV7-8
clone_size: many
d_call: -
j_call: TRBJ2-7
cdr3_nt: TGTGCCAGCAGCTTAGACGCCTTCACCTACGAGCAGTACTTC
cdr3_aa: CASSLDAFTYEQYF

v_call: TRBV11-2
clone_size: -
d_call: -
j_call: TRBJ2-3
cdr3_nt: TGTGCCAGCAGCCCCTGGGGTAGCGTAATAGATACGCAGTATTTT
cdr3_aa: CASSPWGSVIDTQYF

v_call: TRBV19
clone_size: -
d_call: TRBD2
j_call: TRBJ2-7
cdr3_nt: TGTGCCAGTAGTACCCTAGCGGAAGAACGCTACGAGCAGTACTTC
cdr3_aa: CASSTLAEERYEQYF

v_call: TRBV7-2
clone_size: -
d_call: -
j_call: TRBJ1-6
cdr3_nt: TGTGCCAGCAGCTTAGCCCCCGAGAAATCCCTCCACTTT
cdr3_aa: CASSLAPEKSLHF

v_call: TRBV5-8
clone_size: many
d_call: -
j_call: TRBJ2-3
cdr3_nt: TGTGCCAGCATCGACCCGGCGTCGTATTTT
cdr3_aa: CASIDPASYF

v_call: TRBV7-9
clone_size: many
d_call: TRBD2
j_call: TRBJ2-7
cdr3_nt: TGTGCCAGCAGCTCTCCAACTAGCGCGAAATCCTACGAGCAGTACTTC
cdr3_aa: CASSSPTSAKSYEQYF

v_call: TRBV28
clone_size: many
d_call: TRBD1
j_call: TRBJ2-7
cdr3_nt: TGTGCCAGCAGCCGGGACAGGGGTTACGAGCAGTACTTC
cdr3_aa: CASSRDRGYEQYF

v_call: TRBV5-1
clone_size: many
d_call: -
j_call: TRBJ2-7
cdr3_nt: TGCGCCAGCAGCCCCCAGGGGGGTTACGAGCAGTACTTC
cdr3_aa: CASSPQGGYEQYF

v_call: TRBV4-2
clone_size: many
d_call: TRBD2
j_call: TRBJ2-1
cdr3_nt: TGTGCCAGCAGCCCTAGCGGGAGGGTCCCCTCCTACAATGAGCAGTTCTTC
cdr3_aa: CASSPSGRVPSYNEQFF

v_call: TRBV24-1
clone_size: many
d_call: -
j_call: TRBJ2-1
cdr3_nt: TGTGCCACCAGTGAACCCATAGCGTATGAGCAGTTCTTC
cdr3_aa: CATSEPIAYEQFF

v_call: TRBV3-1
clone_size: few
d_call: -
j_call: TRBJ1-1
cdr3_nt: TGTGCCAGCAGCCTAGGACGGTACACTGAAGCTTTCTTT
cdr3_aa: CASSLGRYTEAFF

v_call: TRBV20-1
clone_size: many
d_call: TRBD1
j_call: TRBJ1-2
cdr3_nt: TGCAGTGCTAGAGGCGGGACAGGAGAAAACTATGGCTACACCTTC
cdr3_aa: CSARGGTGENYGYTF

v_call: TRBV7-7
clone_size: many
d_call: TRBD1
j_call: TRBJ2-5
cdr3_nt: TGTGCTAGCAGATTAACCGGGACAGGGAAACGGGTGGGGCAAGAGACCCAGTACTTC
cdr3_aa: CASRLTGTGKRVGQETQYF

v_call: TRBV27
clone_size: -
d_call: -
j_call: TRBJ1-6
cdr3_nt: TGTGCCAGCAGCCCAGTCTTGGTCCTGAATTCACCCCTCCACTTT
cdr3_aa: CASSPVLVLNSPLHF

v_call: TRBV20-1
clone_size: many
d_call: -
j_call: TRBJ1-1
cdr3_nt: TGCAGTGCTAGGGCGGGACACGAGAACACTGAAGCTTTCTTT
cdr3_aa: CSARAGHENTEAFF

v_call: TRBV10-3
clone_size: many
d_call: -
j_call: TRBJ2-2
cdr3_nt: TGTGCCATCAGTGAGTCTCCAGGGGACACCGGGGAGCTGTTTTTT
cdr3_aa: CAISESPGDTGELFF

v_call: TRBV20-1
clone_size: many
d_call: -
j_call: TRBJ1-3
cdr3_nt: TGCAGTGCAAGGGACCCAGCCAAAGGAAACACCATATATTTT
cdr3_aa: CSARDPAKGNTIYF

v_call: TRBV28
clone_size: many
d_call: -
j_call: TRBJ2-1
cdr3_nt: TGTGCCAGCCGCTTAGGCGGGTACAATGAGCAGTTCTTC
cdr3_aa: CASRLGGYNEQFF